What follows are 32 T cell receptor beta chains derived from one specimen sequenced in a study of blood T cell repertoires in COVID-19. This table comes from immunoSEQ multiplex PCR, and its TCRdb copy is limited to in-frame clones, with some not included. The sample lists some 130,000 clones, 78% occurring once. Source material: PBMCs or T cells enriched from blood (not recorded which). Receptors were obtained from a woman between 50 and 59 years old who had recovered from COVID-19.

This chain uses TRBV6-5 with TRBJ1-4; 7 nucleotides agree with TRBD1. J gave up 7 bases and V 7 bases, and 9 bases lay outside the gene matches. CDR1 and CDR2 (germline): MNHEY, SVGAGI. This CDR3 contains 14 residues. CDR3 sequence: CASKIDRVFEKLFF. In nucleotides, the CDR3 is TGTGCCAGCAAGATAGACAGGGTTTTTGAAAAACTGTTTTTT.

The chain employs TRBV7-9 and TRBJ2-3; unclear D gene. Trimming stripped 5 bases from V and 0 bases from J, with 6 bases between. Looked up from germline, CDR1 is SEHNR and CDR2 is FQNEAQ (reference sequence). This CDR3 has 13 amino acids. In nucleotides, the CDR3 is TGTGCCAGCAGCCCCAAAAGCACAGATACGCAGTATTTT. Translated, it gives CASSPKSTDTQYF. Supplemented by reference TRBV7-9 and TRBJ2-3, the full variable domain reads DTGVSQNPRHKITKRGQNVTFRCDPISEHNRLYWYRQTLGQGPEFLTYFQNEAQLEKSRLLSDRFSAERPKGSFSTLEIQRTEQGDSAMYLCASSPKSTDTQYFGPGTRLTVL.

The chain combines TRBV27 with TRBJ1-5, with 12 bases that match TRBD1. The CDR3 contains 17 residues. V was clipped by 5 bases and J by 7 bases; unmatched bases: 12. Germline CDR1 reads MNHEY; CDR2 reads SMNVEV (reference sequence). The CDR3 nucleotides are TGTGCCAGCAGTCAATTACGGGACAGGGGGCGCGGGCAGCCCCAGCATTTT. Protein: CASSQLRDRGRGQPQHF.

V gene TRBV5-5 combines with J gene TRBJ2-1, with 9 bases that match TRBD2. The CDR3 extends over 17 amino acids. Losses at the gene ends were 4 bases for V and 4 bases for J; bases not matched to a gene: 12. Germline CDR1 reads SGHKS; CDR2 reads YYEKEE (reference sequence). CDR3 residues: CASSPSLTSGDYNEQFF. CDR3 nucleotide sequence: TGTGCCAGCAGCCCTTCTCTGACTAGCGGAGATTACAATGAGCAGTTCTTC.

The chain joins TRBV7-9 to TRBJ1-6, with no clear D. Trimming shortened V by 2 bases and J by 8 bases, and 7 bases separated the two germline ends. This CDR3 region has 13 residues. CDR1 is SEHNR, CDR2 FQNEAQ, per germline (reference sequence). The CDR3: CASSLNTDSPLHF. CDR3 in DNA: TGTGCCAGCAGCTTAAACACCGATTCACCCCTCCACTTT.

The chain couples TRBV11-3 to TRBJ2-3; 11 bases agree with TRBD2. Looked up from germline, CDR1 is SGHNT and CDR2 is YENEEA. The V gene end was trimmed by 4 bases and the J gene end by 6 bases; junction bases not matched to a gene: 6. CDR3 length: 15 residues. The CDR3 sequence is CASSSGLAGDDTQYF. CDR3 nucleotide sequence: TGTGCCAGCAGCTCCGGACTAGCGGGTGATGATACGCAGTATTTT.

The rearrangement joins TRBV7-9 to TRBJ1-2, with no clear D. V gave up 3 bases and J gave up 4 bases, with 6 bases separating them. The CDR3 has 12 residues. In germline, CDR1 is SEHNR, CDR2 FQNEAQ (reference sequence). The CDR3 protein is CASSFNSYGYTF. The CDR3 nucleotides are TGTGCCAGCAGCTTCAACAGCTATGGCTACACCTTC. The whole variable domain, filled in from reference TRBV7-9 and TRBJ1-2, reads DTGVSQNPRHKITKRGQNVTFRCDPISEHNRLYWYRQTLGQGPEFLTYFQNEAQLEKSRLLSDRFSAERPKGSFSTLEIQRTEQGDSAMYLCASSFNSYGYTFGSGTRLTVV.

The chain uses TRBV11-2 and TRBJ2-1, with TRBD1 matching 7 bases. The J segment lost 0 bases and the V segment lost 4 bases, leaving 6 bases of the junction unmatched. This CDR3 has 16 amino acids. Germline-derived CDR1 and CDR2 are SGHAT and FQNNGV. The CDR3 here is CASSSTRDSSYNEQFF. The CDR3, as DNA: TGTGCCAGCAGCTCCACCCGGGACAGCTCCTACAATGAGCAGTTCTTC.

The gene calls are TRBV28 and TRBJ1-5; a weak D match, TRBD1 (5 bases). This CDR3 contains 13 residues. Germline CDR1 MDHEN, CDR2 SYDVKM. V lost 8 bases and J 7 bases, leaving 15 bases between the germline ends. CDR3 coding DNA: TGTGCCAGCGCTTGGGGCCTAGGGCAGCCCCAGCATTTT. It is translated as CASAWGLGQPQHF.

The chain employs TRBV4-1 and TRBJ1-3; D uncertain. There are 14 residues in the CDR3. Per the germline V gene, CDR1 is MGHRA and CDR2 is YSYEKL. Trimming removed 0 bases from V and 8 bases from J, with 11 bases in between. CDR3 in DNA: TGCGCCAGCAGCCAAGAAAGTGGCAGTTACACCATATATTTT. As protein: CASSQESGSYTIYF.

The chain carries TRBV19 and TRBJ2-1; TRBD2 aligns across 8 bases. The V gene's germline CDR1 is LNHDA and CDR2 SQIVND (reference sequence). The CDR3 extends over 16 amino acids. V lost 3 bases to trimming and J lost 3 bases; unmatched junction nucleotides: 7. The CDR3 DNA sequence: TGTGCCAGTAGTATTGGTTACGGGGGGGTCTACAATGAGCAGTTCTTC. Its protein is CASSIGYGGVYNEQFF.

CDR3 nucleotide sequence: TGTGCCAGCAGGCCCCCCCAAGGGGCTAATTCACCCCTCCACTTT. Protein: CASRPPQGANSPLHF. The chain uses TRBV6-6 and TRBJ1-6; D is perhaps TRBD1 (5 bases). The CDR3 runs to 15 residues. The V end lost 6 bases, the J end lost 6 bases, and 15 bases lay between the germline ends. The germline V gene encodes CDR1 MNHNY and CDR2 SVGAGI (reference sequence).

This rearrangement joins TRBV7-6 to TRBJ2-5; D is unclear. V dropped 1 base and J dropped 1 base, with 4 bases sitting between them. This CDR3 is 13 amino acids long. Germline assignment: CDR1 SGHVS and CDR2 FNYEAQ. CDR3 DNA: TGTGCCAGCAGCTTAGTAGCCCAAGAGACCCAGTACTTC. This gives the protein CASSLVAQETQYF. Complete variable domain (other parts from reference TRBV7-6 and TRBJ2-5): GAGVSQSPRYKVTKRGQDVALRCDPISGHVSLYWYRQALGQGPEFLTYFNYEAQQDKSGLPNDRFSAERPEGSISTLTIQRTEQRDSAMYRCASSLVAQETQYFGPGTRLLVL.

The V and J genes are TRBV6-5 and TRBJ1-4; D is uncertain. The CDR3 runs to 13 residues. The ends were cut back, 7 bases at V and 7 bases at J, with 13 bases in the middle. Germline values: CDR1 MNHEY, CDR2 SVGAGI. CDR3 protein: CASTLSPGEKLFF. In DNA, the CDR3 is TGTGCCAGCACCCTCTCGCCGGGTGAAAAACTGTTTTTT.

This sequence joins TRBV5-8 and TRBJ1-4; D is possibly TRBD1 (5 bases). Trimming left V 4 bases short and J 8 bases short, with 12 bases between. This CDR3 has 13 residues. Per germline, CDR1 SGHTS and CDR2 YDEGEE. The CDR3 loop reads CASSEGLREKLFF. DNA for the CDR3: TGTGCCAGCAGCGAGGGACTCCGAGAAAAACTGTTTTTT.

The rearrangement uses TRBV3-1 (or the pseudogene TRBV3-2) and TRBJ1-1; 7 bases fit TRBD1. Germline loops: CDR1 LGHDT, CDR2 YNNKEL (reference sequence). The J segment lost 1 base and the V segment lost 7 bases, leaving 6 bases of the junction unmatched. CDR3 length equals 14 residues. Written as DNA, the CDR3 is TGTGCCAGCATCTCCGGGACAGCGAACACTGAAGCTTTCTTT. Translated, it gives CASISGTANTEAFF.

In this sample, this clone turned up once. The genes are TRBV6-5 and TRBJ1-5; 8 nucleotides match TRBD1. Trimming took 6 bases from V and 7 from J; bases not matched to a gene: 5. Germline V gives CDR1 MNHEY, CDR2 SVGAGI. There are 13 residues in the CDR3. The CDR3 coding sequence is TGTGCCAGCAGAACGACAGGGGAGCAGCCCCAGCATTTT. Translation: CASRTTGEQPQHF.

The chain joins TRBV10-1 to TRBJ2-2, with D possibly matching TRBD1 (6 bases). CDR1 is WNHNN and CDR2 is SYGVQD in the germline V gene (reference sequence). The CDR3 is 19 amino acids. Trimming removed 4 bases from V and 1 base from J, with 22 bases in between. Here the CDR3 reads CASSGFAGTQPRNTGELFF. The CDR3 nucleotides read TGCGCCAGCAGTGGTTTCGCCGGGACACAACCTCGGAACACCGGGGAGCTGTTTTTT.

The V and J genes are TRBV20-1 and TRBJ1-6; D remains ambiguous. The CDR3 is made up of 13 amino acids. V was cut by 3 bases and J by 4 bases, with 7 bases left in between. The V gene's germline CDR1 is DFQATT and CDR2 SNEGSKA (reference sequence). The CDR3 protein is CSASDQYNSPLHF. As DNA, the CDR3 is TGCAGTGCTAGTGATCAATATAATTCACCCCTCCACTTT.

V usage is TRBV7-8 and J usage is TRBJ2-1; maybe TRBD2 (5 bases). V dropped 6 bases and J dropped 1 base, with 16 bases sitting between them. CDR3 length: 16 residues. Germline V gene data show CDR1 as SGHVS and CDR2 as FQNEAQ. CDR3 loop: CASSPRSGSSYNEQFF. CDR3 in DNA: TGTGCCAGCAGTCCCCGCTCGGGATCATCCTACAATGAGCAGTTCTTC.

The chain carries TRBV27 and TRBJ1-2, with 11 bases identical to TRBD1. Germline values: CDR1 MNHEY, CDR2 SMNVEV (reference sequence). J lost 5 bases, V lost 6 bases, and 5 bases had no gene match. The CDR3 contains 14 residues. CDR3 protein: CASRLRDRGYGYTF. As DNA, the CDR3 is TGTGCCAGCAGGCTCCGGGACAGGGGGTATGGCTACACCTTC.

V and J are TRBV5-1 and TRBJ1-4; D possibly corresponds to TRBD1 (5 bases). This CDR3 comprises 15 residues. The germline V gene encodes CDR1 SGHRS and CDR2 YFSETQ. With 0 bases removed from V and 6 bases from J, the gap between germline ends came to 12 bases. This CDR3 is CASSLAVGPDEKLFF. Here the CDR3 DNA reads TGCGCCAGCAGCTTGGCCGTGGGGCCGGATGAAAAACTGTTTTTT.

V and J are TRBV19 and TRBJ2-1; 12 nucleotides match TRBD2. Germline V gene data show CDR1 as LNHDA and CDR2 as SQIVND (reference sequence). Germline trimming cut 5 bases from V and 3 bases from J; bases unmatched to any gene: 5. This CDR3 is 16 amino acids long. The chain's CDR3 is CASSQLAGGYYNEQFF. CDR3 DNA sequence: TGTGCCAGTAGTCAACTAGCGGGGGGATACTACAATGAGCAGTTCTTC. The whole variable domain, remainder taken from reference TRBV19 and TRBJ2-1, is DGGITQSPKYLFRKEGQNVTLSCEQNLNHDAMYWYRQDPGQGLRLIYYSQIVNDFQKGDIAEGYSVSREKKESFPLTVTSAQKNPTAFYLCASSQLAGGYYNEQFFGPGTRLTVL.

The chain is built from TRBV5-1 and TRBJ1-5; 11 bases line up with TRBD1. Germline-derived CDR1 and CDR2 are SGHRS and YFSETQ. Trimming took 4 bases from V and 6 from J; bases not matched to a gene: 12. The CDR3 extends over 17 amino acids. CDR3 loop: CASSPGTGGQLSQPQHF. CDR3 nucleotide sequence: TGCGCCAGCAGCCCCGGGACAGGGGGGCAATTGAGTCAGCCCCAGCATTTT.

The count of this clone is one. V and J are TRBV11-2 and TRBJ1-4, with TRBD1 matching 12 bases. Germline V lookup: CDR1 SGHAT, CDR2 FQNNGV. After removal of 5 bases from V and 2 bases from J, the junction contained 9 bases not matched to a gene. The CDR3 has 18 amino acids. CDR3 sequence: CASSTFTGTGGTNEKLFF. CDR3 nucleotides: TGTGCCAGCAGCACGTTCACCGGGACAGGGGGCACTAATGAAAAACTGTTTTTT.

This clone turned up a few times. The rearrangement uses TRBV5-8 and TRBJ2-5, with D perhaps matching TRBD2 (6 bases). Germline values: CDR1 SGHTS, CDR2 YDEGEE. The CDR3 has 14 residues. V lost 3 bases to trimming and J lost 4 bases, with 13 bases between them. CDR3 nucleotides: TGTGCCAGCAGCTCGGCGACTAGAGGAGAGACCCAGTACTTC. This codes for CASSSATRGETQYF.

This clone was counted once. This chain links TRBV27 with TRBJ1-1; D perhaps matches TRBD1 (6 bases). CDR3 length: 13 amino acids. V lost 4 bases to trimming and J lost 11 bases, with 17 bases between them. CDR1 MNHEY and CDR2 SMNVEV come from the germline V gene (reference sequence). CDR3 sequence reads: CASSSSRGFGAFF. CDR3 DNA sequence: TGTGCCAGCAGTTCCTCCAGGGGTTTTGGGGCTTTCTTT.

V gene TRBV30 combines with J gene TRBJ2-7, with a weak D call TRBD1 (5 bases). The V end was cut by 3 bases, the J end by 6 bases, with 12 bases between. This CDR3 is built from 12 residues. Germline assignment: CDR1 GTSNPN and CDR2 SVGIG (reference sequence). CDR3 sequence: CAWSDRGAEQYF. DNA for the CDR3: TGTGCCTGGAGCGACCGTGGGGCCGAGCAGTACTTC. The full variable domain, completed using reference TRBV30 and TRBJ2-7, is SQTIHQWPATLVQPVGSPLSLECTVEGTSNPNLYWYRQAAGRGLQLLFYSVGIGQISSEVPQNLSASRPQDRQFILSSKKLLLSDSGFYLCAWSDRGAEQYFGPGTRLTVT.

J is TRBJ1-5 and V is TRBV2; 10 positions match TRBD1. The J segment lost 6 bases and the V segment lost 4 bases, leaving 3 bases of the junction unmatched. This CDR3 contains 14 residues. Germline V gene sequence: CDR1 SNHLY, CDR2 FYNNEI. Written as DNA, the CDR3 is TGTGCCAGCAGTGGAGGACAGGGGGGTCAGCCCCAGCATTTT. Amino acids: CASSGGQGGQPQHF.

The J gene is TRBJ1-3, the V gene TRBV6-5; TRBD1 might be the D (6 bases). The CDR3 contains 14 residues. V lost 6 bases and J 0 bases, leaving 9 bases between the germline ends. Germline V gives CDR1 MNHEY, CDR2 SVGAGI. In nucleotides, the CDR3 is TGTGCCAGCAGCCAGGACAGCTCTGGAAACACCATATATTTT. Protein sequence: CASSQDSSGNTIYF.

This chain connects TRBV5-6 to TRBJ1-3; possibly TRBD1 for D (5 bases). Trimming removed 7 bases at V and 0 bases at J, with 8 bases between. CDR1 SGHDT and CDR2 YYEEEE come from the germline V gene. The CDR3 has 13 residues. The CDR3 loop reads CASRQSSGNTIYF. DNA for the CDR3: TGTGCCAGCCGACAGAGCTCTGGAAACACCATATATTTT.

The CDR3 region is CASSPSQGRETQYF. The DNA for the CDR3 is TGTGCCAGCTCACCGTCGCAGGGAAGAGAGACCCAGTACTTC. This chain connects TRBV18 to TRBJ2-5, with D possibly being TRBD1 (5 bases). The CDR3 length is 14 residues. The germline gives CDR1 KGHSH, CDR2 LQKENI. V was pared by 3 bases and J by 4 bases, with 12 bases between.